This T cell receptor beta chain derives from a study of cytomegalovirus exposure and HLA in healthy donors. Findings and caveats of the study: Associated with HLA alleles at 0.05 false discovery rate in a later analysis were 17,000 or so TCR beta sequences.

The PCR made use of 60 Vbeta and 13 Jbeta primers. Assay: immunoSEQ multiplex PCR; the TCRdb copy retains only in-frame clones and omits some. Of approximately 130,000 clones listed, 60% to 80% are singletons. Remarks on this clone: The antigen remains unidentified.

Specimen: PBMCs. This clonotype was sampled from an older woman in good health and CMV-seropositive.

The CDR3 loop is CASSHMLRGIGYGYTF. The CDR3 DNA follows: TGCGCCAGCAGCCACATGTTGCGGGGTATTGGCTATGGCTACACCTTC. The V gene is TRBV4-1, the J gene TRBJ1-2; D gene unclear. Germline V lookup: CDR1 MGHRA, CDR2 YSYEKL. The CDR3 runs to 16 residues. V lost 3 bases to trimming and J lost 4 bases, with 18 bases between them.